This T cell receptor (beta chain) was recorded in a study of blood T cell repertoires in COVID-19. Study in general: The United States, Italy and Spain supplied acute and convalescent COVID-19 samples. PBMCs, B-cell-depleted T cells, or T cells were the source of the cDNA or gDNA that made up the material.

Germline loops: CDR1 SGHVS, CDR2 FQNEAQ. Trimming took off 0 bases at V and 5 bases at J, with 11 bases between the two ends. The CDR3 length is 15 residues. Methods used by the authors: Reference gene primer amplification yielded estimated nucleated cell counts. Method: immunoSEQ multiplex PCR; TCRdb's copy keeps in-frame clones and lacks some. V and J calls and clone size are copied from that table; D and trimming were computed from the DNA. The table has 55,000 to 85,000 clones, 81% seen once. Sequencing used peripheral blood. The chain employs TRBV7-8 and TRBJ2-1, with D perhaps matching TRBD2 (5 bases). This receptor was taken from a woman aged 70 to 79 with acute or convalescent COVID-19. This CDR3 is CASSLATTGNNEQFF. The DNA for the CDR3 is TGTGCCAGCAGCTTAGCGACAACGGGGAACAATGAGCAGTTCTTC.